Following are 11 T cell receptor beta chains from one sample sequenced in a study of blood T cell repertoires in COVID-19. Using immunoSEQ multiplex PCR, the repertoire was profiled, and TCRdb retains in-frame clones only, with some absent. This table holds approximately 150,000 clones, 75% to 90% found once. Sequenced sample: peripheral blood. Receptors originate from a young man with COVID-19, enrolled during active disease.

This clone appeared a single time. V gene TRBV7-9 combines with J gene TRBJ2-7; TRBD2 matches at 10 bases. The germline V gene encodes CDR1 SEHNR and CDR2 FQNEAQ (reference sequence). V shed 5 bases, J shed 4 bases, and the junction held 14 bases outside the gene matches. The CDR3 loop spans 17 amino acids. CDR3 loop: CASSHGEREGHFYEQYF. The DNA for the CDR3 is TGTGCCAGCAGCCATGGGGAGCGGGAGGGCCACTTTTACGAGCAGTACTTC. Drawing the rest from reference TRBV7-9 and TRBJ2-7, the complete variable domain is DTGVSQNPRHKITKRGQNVTFRCDPISEHNRLYWYRQTLGQGPEFLTYFQNEAQLEKSRLLSDRFSAERPKGSFSTLEIQRTEQGDSAMYLCASSHGEREGHFYEQYFGPGTRLTVT.

The chain employs TRBV9 and TRBJ1-6; TRBD1 agrees at 9 bases. Per germline, CDR1 SGDLS and CDR2 YYNGEE. V trimming: 0 bases; J trimming: 7 bases; junction bases outside the gene matches: 2. CDR3 length: 15 amino acids. CDR3 nucleotide sequence: TGTGCCAGCAGCGTAGCGACAGGGGGGAATTCACCCCTCCACTTT. It is translated as CASSVATGGNSPLHF.

The V call is TRBV28, the J call TRBJ1-6; D possibly corresponds to TRBD1 (5 bases). Trimming took 3 bases from V and 7 from J, leaving 16 bases between them. Germline CDR1 MDHEN, CDR2 SYDVKM. The CDR3 runs 16 residues. CDR3 DNA sequence: TGTGCCAGCAGTTTGCAGGGCCAGGGAGGAAATTCACCCCTCCACTTT. This gives the protein CASSLQGQGGNSPLHF.

V usage is TRBV29-1 and J usage is TRBJ2-7; 9 nucleotides agree with TRBD2. V lost 4 bases to trimming and J lost 6 bases; unmatched junction nucleotides: 7. The germline V gene has CDR1 SQVTM and CDR2 ANQGSEA. The CDR3 spans 13 residues. CDR3 protein: CSVGGRARPEQYF. The CDR3 DNA follows: TGCAGCGTTGGCGGGAGGGCCCGCCCCGAGCAGTACTTC.

The chain combines TRBV27 with TRBJ2-5; 9 positions agree with TRBD1. The ends lost 2 bases at V and 1 base at J; junction bases unmatched: 8. CDR3 size: 17 residues. Germline lookup yields CDR1 MNHEY and CDR2 SMNVEV (reference sequence). The CDR3 nucleotides are TGTGCCAGCAGTTTAACGGGACAGGGTTATTCCCAAGAGACCCAGTACTTC. Amino acids: CASSLTGQGYSQETQYF.

The CDR3 spells CASSLAGQGLGEQYF. The CDR3 DNA reads as TGTGCCAGCAGCTTAGCGGGACAGGGTCTGGGGGAGCAGTACTTC. This rearrangement joins TRBV11-2 to TRBJ2-7, with 9 positions matching TRBD1. The CDR3 is made up of 15 amino acids. After removal of 1 base from V and 7 bases from J, the junction contained 8 bases not matched to a gene. CDR1 and CDR2 from the germline V gene are SGHAT and FQNNGV.

The rearrangement links TRBV10-2 to TRBJ1-4; D remains unclear. CDR3 size: 15 residues. Trimming pared 0 bases from V and 0 bases from J, leaving 5 bases between. Looked up from germline, CDR1 is WSHSY and CDR2 is SAAADI. The CDR3 nucleotides read TGCGCCAGCAGTGAGTCCCATGCAACTAATGAAAAACTGTTTTTT. This gives the protein CASSESHATNEKLFF.

V is TRBV29-1 and J is TRBJ1-2, with D perhaps matching TRBD1 (5 bases). Germline V gene data show CDR1 as SQVTM and CDR2 as ANQGSEA. The CDR3 spans 15 residues. Trimming shortened V by 2 bases and J by 0 bases, and 13 bases separated the two germline ends. CDR3 region: CSVEPWGGTNYGYTF. CDR3 nucleotide sequence: TGCAGCGTTGAACCTTGGGGCGGCACTAACTATGGCTACACCTTC. Looking up the rest from reference TRBV29-1 and TRBJ1-2 gives the full variable domain: SAVISQKPSRDICQRGTSLTIQCQVDSQVTMMFWYRQQPGQSLTLIATANQGSEATYESGFVIDKFPISRPNLTFSTLTVSNMSPEDSSIYLCSVEPWGGTNYGYTFGSGTRLTVV.

A few counts support this clone. The chain links TRBV5-6 to TRBJ2-7, with TRBD2 matching 7 bases. The CDR3 sequence is 15 residues long. Germline V gives CDR1 SGHDT, CDR2 YYEEEE. With V trimmed by 2 bases and J by 2 bases, 7 bases remained unmatched. The CDR3 region is CASSFGAGPTYEQYF. The DNA for the CDR3 is TGTGCCAGCAGCTTCGGAGCGGGACCTACCTACGAGCAGTACTTC.

The V gene is TRBV5-4, the J gene TRBJ1-1; 10 bases map to TRBD1. Trimming cost V 4 bases and J 1 base; bases outside gene matches: 7. CDR1 and CDR2 from the germline V gene are SGHNT and YYREEE (reference sequence). The CDR3 sequence is 16 residues long. The CDR3, as DNA: TGTGCCAGCAGCCCACCGGGACAGGGGTGGAACACTGAAGCTTTCTTT. As protein: CASSPPGQGWNTEAFF.

The chain carries TRBV6-2 or TRBV6-3 and TRBJ1-3, with TRBD1 as a possible D gene (6 bases). CDR1 and CDR2 from the germline V gene are MNHEY and SVGEGT. V lost 5 bases to trimming and J lost 2 bases, with 13 bases between them. CDR3 length equals 15 residues. CDR3 protein: CASSTDRQTGNTIYF. DNA of the CDR3: TGTGCCAGCAGTACGGACAGACAAACTGGAAACACCATATATTTT.